One and the same sample provided the 22 T cell receptor beta chains below, sequenced in a study of blood T cell repertoires in COVID-19. Using immunoSEQ multiplex PCR, the repertoire was profiled, and TCRdb retains in-frame clones only, with some absent. The sample consists of about 320,000 clones, 80% to 90% of them appearing once. Material: PBMCs or T cells enriched from blood (not recorded which). These receptors all come from a woman aged 18-29 years who had recovered from COVID-19.

The genes are TRBV5-1 and TRBJ2-3, with 12 positions matching TRBD2. Germline V gene data show CDR1 as SGHRS and CDR2 as YFSETQ. The CDR3 loop spans 14 amino acids. The V segment lost 4 bases and the J segment 5 bases; nucleotides outside the gene matches: 2. The CDR3 is CASSLAGGQDTQYF. The CDR3, as DNA: TGCGCCAGCAGCCTAGCGGGGGGGCAAGATACGCAGTATTTT.

J is TRBJ2-1 and V is TRBV11-3; 7 nucleotides match TRBD1. Germline V gene data show CDR1 as SGHNT and CDR2 as YENEEA. The CDR3 loop spans 15 amino acids. Trimming at V came to 5 bases and at J to 5 bases, leaving 9 bases not matched to a gene. The CDR3 loop is CASSAGGTLNNEQFF. The CDR3 DNA sequence: TGTGCCAGCAGCGCAGGGGGTACCCTCAACAATGAGCAGTTCTTC.

The J gene is TRBJ2-1, the V gene TRBV5-4, with D possibly TRBD2 on 5 matching bases. CDR3 length: 12 residues. The V end lost 4 bases, the J end lost 6 bases, and 8 bases lay between the germline ends. Per the germline V gene, CDR1 is SGHNT and CDR2 is YYREEE (reference sequence). CDR3 nucleotides: TGTGCCAGCAGCCTTACTAGCAATGAGCAGTTCTTC. Protein: CASSLTSNEQFF.

The gene calls are TRBV19 and TRBJ2-7; 13 bases fit TRBD2. Trimming removed 5 bases from V and 3 bases from J; junction bases left unmatched: 4. The CDR3 consists of 15 residues. The germline V gene has CDR1 LNHDA and CDR2 SQIVND (reference sequence). CDR3 DNA: TGTGCCAGTAGTCCGGGACTAGCGGGGTACTACGAGCAGTACTTC. It yields the protein CASSPGLAGYYEQYF.

This clone appeared a single time. The V gene is TRBV19, the J gene TRBJ2-1; D is possibly TRBD2 (6 bases). V was cut by 6 bases and J by 6 bases, with 15 bases left in between. CDR3 length: 14 residues. Germline CDR1 reads LNHDA; CDR2 reads SQIVND (reference sequence). In nucleotides, the CDR3 is TGTGCCAGTAGACCCCGGAGGGAGAGCAATGAGCAGTTCTTC. Encoded protein: CASRPRRESNEQFF.

The V call is TRBV2, the J call TRBJ1-3, with D hard to call. Trimming took off 8 bases at V and 0 bases at J, with 20 bases between the two ends. The germline V gene encodes CDR1 SNHLY and CDR2 FYNNEI. The CDR3 spans 17 residues. This CDR3 is CASRARVRTTSGNTIYF. DNA for the CDR3: TGTGCCAGCCGAGCTCGGGTCCGTACTACCTCTGGAAACACCATATATTTT.

The chain recombines TRBV3-1 (or the pseudogene TRBV3-2) with TRBJ2-3; 9 bases map to TRBD2. This CDR3 has 15 residues. The germline CDR1 and CDR2 sequences are LGHDT and YNNKEL (reference sequence). V was pared by 4 bases and J by 4 bases, with 6 bases of the junction left unmatched. The CDR3 coding sequence is TGTGCCAGCAGCCCATCTAGCGGGGTCTCAGATACGCAGTATTTT. Translating it yields CASSPSSGVSDTQYF.

This clone was found a few times. This chain joins TRBV19 and TRBJ2-7; the D is unclear. The CDR3 is 14 amino acids. Germline values: CDR1 LNHDA, CDR2 SQIVND (reference sequence). The germline V and J ends were trimmed by 2 bases and 4 bases, with 12 bases remaining between them. The CDR3 here is CASSISAPGYEQYF. DNA of the CDR3: TGTGCCAGTAGTATATCGGCTCCCGGGTACGAGCAGTACTTC.

The chain couples TRBV18 to TRBJ1-5, with D maybe TRBD1 (6 bases). CDR3 length: 14 amino acids. Looked up from germline, CDR1 is KGHSH and CDR2 is LQKENI. Trimming left V 5 bases short and J 4 bases short, with 12 bases between. CDR3 sequence: CASSNRDGNQPQHF. The CDR3 coding sequence is TGTGCCAGCTCAAACAGGGATGGGAATCAGCCCCAGCATTTT.

This clone has just one count. The chain is built from TRBV6-5 and TRBJ2-7; no clear D gene. The CDR3 runs 12 residues. V was pared by 7 bases and J by 6 bases, with 13 bases between. CDR1 is MNHEY, CDR2 SVGAGI, per germline. CDR3 coding DNA: TGTGCCAGCAAGAACCGTTCTAGCGAGCAGTACTTC. Its translation is CASKNRSSEQYF.

The chain carries TRBV7-6 and TRBJ1-5, with D possibly being TRBD1 (6 bases). This CDR3 has 15 amino acids. Trimming removed 3 bases from V and 3 bases from J, with 12 bases in between. CDR1 is SGHVS, CDR2 FNYEAQ, per germline. For the CDR3, the DNA is TGTGCCAGCAGCTTTTTAGGACAGTCCAATCAGCCCCAGCATTTT. Residues: CASSFLGQSNQPQHF.

This clone has more than one count but fewer than ten. J is TRBJ1-2 and V is TRBV4-1; 8 bases are a match to TRBD1. CDR1 is MGHRA and CDR2 is YSYEKL in the germline V gene. Trimming took 1 base from V and 7 from J; bases not matched to a gene: 14. CDR3 size: 17 residues. The CDR3 protein is CASSQGFLDRGKSGYTF. CDR3 coding DNA: TGCGCCAGCAGCCAAGGCTTCCTTGACAGGGGAAAGAGTGGCTACACCTTC.

This clone appeared a single time. This rearrangement joins TRBV4-1 to TRBJ2-7, with 10 bases fitting TRBD2. Trimming cost V 0 bases and J 7 bases; bases outside gene matches: 9. CDR1 is MGHRA and CDR2 is YSYEKL in the germline V gene. The CDR3 is made up of 16 amino acids. The CDR3 region has the DNA TGCGCCAGCAGCCAAGATGTGGGACTAGCGACCGTAGAGCAGTACTTC. Amino acids: CASSQDVGLATVEQYF.

This chain joins TRBV6-5 and TRBJ2-3; no firm D call. CDR1 is MNHEY and CDR2 is SVGAGI in the germline V gene. Trimming cost V 4 bases and J 0 bases, with 8 bases left between them. The CDR3 has 14 amino acids. Here the CDR3 reads CASSSRLSTDTQYF. The CDR3 nucleotides read TGTGCCAGCAGTTCCAGGCTCAGCACAGATACGCAGTATTTT.

This clone was counted a single time. The gene calls are TRBV24-1 and TRBJ2-2, with 9 positions matching TRBD1. The CDR3 has 17 residues. The germline V gene has CDR1 KGHDR and CDR2 SFDVKD. The trim removed 5 bases at V and 3 bases at J, leaving 9 bases unmatched. Written as DNA, the CDR3 is TGTGCCACCAGTGCCCACACAGGGGGCGCGGACACCGGGGAGCTGTTTTTT. Protein product: CATSAHTGGADTGELFF.

This clone was observed a single time. This chain links TRBV10-3 with TRBJ1-5; D not resolved. Looked up from germline, CDR1 is ENHRY and CDR2 is SYGVKD. The CDR3 totals 16 residues. V shed 3 bases and J shed 0 bases, with 12 bases lying between them. This CDR3 is CAISESGRHSNQPQHF. For the CDR3, the DNA is TGTGCCATCAGTGAAAGTGGCAGACATAGCAATCAGCCCCAGCATTTT.

This clone has more than one count but fewer than ten. The chain combines TRBV19 with TRBJ1-1; a possible D gene is TRBD1 (5 bases). Trimming took 6 bases from V and 0 from J, leaving 14 bases between them. CDR3 length: 15 amino acids. Germline loops: CDR1 LNHDA, CDR2 SQIVND (reference sequence). The CDR3 DNA follows: TGTGCCAGTAGCTCGAGTGAAGGGGTGAACACTGAAGCTTTCTTT. Translated, it gives CASSSSEGVNTEAFF.

This clone was observed a few times. The chain joins TRBV7-9 to TRBJ1-2, with D uncertain. The germline V and J ends were trimmed by 3 bases and 7 bases, with 9 bases remaining between them. CDR1 SEHNR and CDR2 FQNEAQ come from the germline V gene (reference sequence). The CDR3 has 12 residues. CDR3 residues: CASSLESSGYTF. CDR3 sequence (DNA): TGTGCCAGCAGCTTGGAGTCTTCTGGCTACACCTTC.

V and J are TRBV6-6 and TRBJ1-1; maybe TRBD1 (6 bases). Germline-derived CDR1 and CDR2 are MNHNY and SVGAGI (reference sequence). The ends were cut back, 5 bases at V and 8 bases at J, with 12 bases in the middle. The CDR3 is made up of 12 amino acids. The chain's CDR3 is CASSVQGVEAFF. The DNA for the CDR3 is TGTGCCAGCAGTGTACAGGGTGTCGAAGCTTTCTTT.

The gene calls are TRBV28 and TRBJ1-2; 7 bases line up with TRBD1. From germline, CDR1 is MDHEN and CDR2 SYDVKM. This CDR3 spans 16 amino acids. After removal of 1 base from V and 4 bases from J, the junction contained 9 bases not matched to a gene. The CDR3 nucleotides are TGTGCCAGCAGTTTATCCCTTGGGACAGCCGTCTATGGCTACACCTTC. This sequence encodes CASSLSLGTAVYGYTF.

The chain links TRBV10-2 to TRBJ1-1; TRBD1 is a possible D gene (6 bases). In germline, CDR1 is WSHSY, CDR2 SAAADI. The V end lost 8 bases, the J end lost 0 bases, and 10 bases lay between the germline ends. This CDR3 contains 13 residues. CDR3 sequence reads: CASETGLNTEAFF. In DNA form, the CDR3 reads TGCGCCAGCGAGACAGGACTGAACACTGAAGCTTTCTTT.

The V gene is TRBV7-9, the J gene TRBJ2-7, with 7 bases that match TRBD1. With 4 bases clipped from V and 0 bases from J, the junction kept 6 bases outside the gene matches. Looked up from germline, CDR1 is SEHNR and CDR2 is FQNEAQ (reference sequence). The CDR3 runs 15 residues. CDR3 loop: CASSSDRVSSYEQYF. In DNA, the CDR3 is TGTGCCAGCAGCTCCGACAGGGTTAGCTCCTACGAGCAGTACTTC.